Following are 21 T cell receptor beta chains from one sample sequenced in a study of blood T cell repertoires in COVID-19. Data came from immunoSEQ multiplex PCR; TCRdb stores just in-frame clones and leaves some out. The table shows some 150,000 clones, with 70% to 90% occurring only once. Sequenced input: peripheral blood. These receptors all stem from a woman aged 55-70 years with acute or convalescent COVID-19.

The chain carries TRBV7-9 and TRBJ1-3; no clear D gene. Trimming cost V 5 bases and J 0 bases, with 11 bases left between them. There are 15 residues in the CDR3. The germline CDR1 and CDR2 sequences are SEHNR and FQNEAQ (reference sequence). CDR3 residues: CASSPGVSSGNTIYF. The CDR3 DNA follows: TGTGCCAGCAGCCCCGGGGTGAGCTCTGGAAACACCATATATTTT.

This sequence joins TRBV7-3 and TRBJ2-7; 7 nucleotides align to TRBD1. Germline loops: CDR1 SGHTA, CDR2 FQGTGA. V lost 2 bases, J lost 6 bases, and 10 bases stayed unmatched. The CDR3 runs to 15 residues. The CDR3, as DNA: TGTGCCAGCAGCTTATACGCGACAGGGCTGTCCGAGCAGTACTTC. Translating gives CASSLYATGLSEQYF. Full variable domain (rest looked up from reference TRBV7-3 and TRBJ2-7): GAGVSQTPSNKVTEKGKYVELRCDPISGHTALYWYRQSLGQGPEFLIYFQGTGAADDSGLPNDRFFAVRPEGSVSTLKIQRTERGDSAVYLCASSLYATGLSEQYFGPGTRLTVT.

This rearrangement joins TRBV7-9 to TRBJ1-1, with D uncertain. V shed 3 bases and J shed 1 base, with 6 bases lying between them. Germline CDR1 is SEHNR and CDR2 is FQNEAQ (reference sequence). The CDR3 length is 13 residues. The CDR3 sequence is CASSFGSNTEAFF. The CDR3 DNA follows: TGTGCCAGCAGCTTCGGGTCGAACACTGAAGCTTTCTTT.

This chain connects TRBV29-1 to TRBJ1-2, with D maybe TRBD1 (5 bases). Germline CDR1 reads SQVTM; CDR2 reads ANQGSEA. V dropped 7 bases and J dropped 4 bases, with 10 bases sitting between them. CDR3 length: 11 residues. CDR3 bases: TGCAGCGCGACAGCTACCTATGGCTACACCTTC. It translates to CSATATYGYTF.

CDR3 DNA sequence: TGTGCCAGCAGCCAAGATTTCGGCAGGGAATACGAGCAGTACTTC. Translation gives CASSQDFGREYEQYF. The chain is built from TRBV4-2 and TRBJ2-7, with D maybe TRBD1 (5 bases). There are 15 residues in the CDR3. Germline V gene sequence: CDR1 LGHNA, CDR2 YNFKEQ. V shed 0 bases and J shed 4 bases, with 13 bases lying between them.

V gene TRBV19 combines with J gene TRBJ1-2, with 7 bases lining up with TRBD1. Germline V gives CDR1 LNHDA, CDR2 SQIVND (reference sequence). The CDR3 is 12 residues long. V dropped 8 bases and J dropped 4; count of bases not matched to a gene: 4. CDR3 sequence reads: CASRDSSYGYTF. The CDR3 DNA is TGTGCCAGTCGGGACAGCAGCTATGGCTACACCTTC.

The rearrangement joins TRBV29-1 to TRBJ2-7, with D possibly matching TRBD1 (6 bases). The CDR3 loop spans 15 amino acids. Germline CDR1 is SQVTM and CDR2 is ANQGSEA. Trimming took off 6 bases at V and 3 bases at J, with 21 bases between the two ends. The CDR3 here is CSVWTAEKGLYEQYF. The DNA for the CDR3 is TGCAGCGTCTGGACAGCAGAAAAAGGGCTCTACGAGCAGTACTTC.

The V call is TRBV7-2, the J call TRBJ1-2; 7 bases map to TRBD1. Germline V gene sequence: CDR1 SGHTA, CDR2 FQGNSA. V trimming: 5 bases; J trimming: 0 bases; junction bases outside the gene matches: 6. The CDR3 runs 15 residues. CDR3 sequence: CASSPGQRPNYGYTF. DNA for the CDR3: TGTGCCAGCAGCCCGGGACAGCGACCTAACTATGGCTACACCTTC. Supplemented by reference TRBV7-2 and TRBJ1-2, the full variable domain reads GAGVSQSPSNKVTEKGKDVELRCDPISGHTALYWYRQSLGQGLEFLIYFQGNSAPDKSGLPSDRFSAERTGGSVSTLTIQRTQQEDSAVYLCASSPGQRPNYGYTFGSGTRLTVV.

The V gene is TRBV7-2, the J gene TRBJ1-3; D not certain. The CDR3 extends over 15 amino acids. Trimming took off 1 base at V and 0 bases at J, with 7 bases between the two ends. Germline V lookup: CDR1 SGHTA, CDR2 FQGNSA. For the CDR3, the DNA is TGTGCCAGCAGCTTAGGCGCTCCCTCTGGAAACACCATATATTTT. This sequence encodes CASSLGAPSGNTIYF.

The CDR3 spells CASSLGAEKTQYF. Here the CDR3 DNA reads TGTGCCAGCAGCTTAGGAGCTGAGAAGACCCAGTACTTC. The chain carries TRBV5-4 and TRBJ2-5; D gene ambiguous. Germline values: CDR1 SGHNT, CDR2 YYREEE (reference sequence). The CDR3 runs 13 residues. V was clipped by 2 bases and J by 6 bases, with 11 bases between them.

The chain is built from TRBV10-3 and TRBJ1-5, with D perhaps matching TRBD1 (5 bases). The V gene's germline CDR1 is ENHRY and CDR2 SYGVKD. Trimming left V 2 bases short and J 3 bases short, with 14 bases between. This CDR3 comprises 16 residues. CDR3 nucleotides: TGTGCCATCAGTGAGGGTCTTCGACAGCCCAATCAGCCCCAGCATTTT. This encodes CAISEGLRQPNQPQHF.

Concerning this clone: At one end the junction does not follow the germline gene, possibly because of a read error. The chain combines TRBV7-7 with TRBJ2-7; 8 bases map to TRBD1. This CDR3 is 14 amino acids long. Germline-derived CDR1 and CDR2 are SSHAT and FNYEAQ (reference sequence). In nucleotides, the CDR3 is TGTGCTAGCAGCATAGGACAGGGTTCCTACGAGCAGTACTTC. Its protein is CASSIGQGSYEQYF.

The CDR3 sequence: CASSLEIRDRGFGGYTF. DNA of the CDR3: TGTGCCAGCAGCTTAGAGATCCGGGACAGGGGGTTTGGAGGCTACACCTTC. V and J are TRBV7-2 and TRBJ1-2, with TRBD1 identical over 11 bases. After removal of 1 base from V and 8 bases from J, the junction contained 12 bases not matched to a gene. Germline CDR1 and CDR2: SGHTA and FQGNSA. This CDR3 is built from 17 residues.

This clone was seen a single time. The genes are TRBV7-9 and TRBJ1-2; D may be TRBD1 (6 bases). The V end lost 1 base, the J end lost 7 bases, and 16 bases lay between the germline ends. Looked up from germline, CDR1 is SEHNR and CDR2 is FQNEAQ (reference sequence). CDR3 length: 15 residues. As DNA, the CDR3 is TGTGCCAGCAGCTTAGTCGGCAGGGGAGAGCTTGGCTACACCTTC. This sequence encodes CASSLVGRGELGYTF.

This chain links TRBV2 with TRBJ1-5; D may be TRBD1 (6 bases). Germline V lookup: CDR1 SNHLY, CDR2 FYNNEI. CDR3 length: 16 residues. Trimming cost V 6 bases and J 0 bases, with 15 bases left between them. DNA of the CDR3: TGTGCCAGCAGCCCGGACAGCCCCTATAGCAATCAGCCCCAGCATTTT. Its translation is CASSPDSPYSNQPQHF.

The chain joins TRBV19 to TRBJ2-3; TRBD1 aligns across 7 bases. From germline, CDR1 is LNHDA and CDR2 SQIVND (reference sequence). The V gene end was trimmed by 4 bases and the J gene end by 2 bases; junction bases not matched to a gene: 12. This CDR3 region has 17 residues. The CDR3, as DNA: TGTGCCAGTAGTACCCTCACAGGGGCTCGAATCACAGATACGCAGTATTTT. This gives the protein CASSTLTGARITDTQYF.

The chain links TRBV4-3 to TRBJ2-7; 8 positions agree with TRBD1. Germline CDR1 LGHNA, CDR2 YSLEER. Trimming removed 4 bases from V and 6 bases from J; junction bases left unmatched: 5. This CDR3 has 13 residues. The CDR3 is CASSLGTGFEQYF. CDR3 nucleotide sequence: TGCGCCAGCAGCCTCGGGACAGGATTCGAGCAGTACTTC.

In this sample, this clone turned up once. This rearrangement joins TRBV3-1 (or the pseudogene TRBV3-2) to TRBJ2-3; D call uncertain. The CDR3 is 16 amino acids. Germline V gene lookup returns CDR1 LGHDT and CDR2 YNNKEL (reference sequence). The V gene lost 4 bases and the J gene lost 0 bases, with 14 bases spanning the gap. CDR3 nucleotides: TGTGCCAGCAGCCTACGTACGCCGACTAGCACAGATACGCAGTATTTT. Its translation is CASSLRTPTSTDTQYF.

The chain recombines TRBV5-1 with TRBJ1-1, with D possibly being TRBD1 (6 bases). The germline V and J ends were trimmed by 4 bases and 0 bases, with 10 bases remaining between them. Germline values: CDR1 SGHRS, CDR2 YFSETQ. The CDR3 runs to 14 residues. The DNA of the CDR3 is TGCGCCAGCAGCCAGGACAGCATGAACACTGAAGCTTTCTTT. It encodes CASSQDSMNTEAFF. The variable domain in full, completed from reference TRBV5-1 and TRBJ1-1, reads KAGVTQTPRYLIKTRGQQVTLSCSPISGHRSVSWYQQTPGQGLQFLFEYFSETQRNKGNFPGRFSGRQFSNSRSEMNVSTLELGDSALYLCASSQDSMNTEAFFGQGTRLTVV.

V gene TRBV19 combines with J gene TRBJ2-5; 8 bases align to TRBD1. The CDR3 consists of 17 residues. Germline V gives CDR1 LNHDA, CDR2 SQIVND (reference sequence). The trim removed 6 bases at V and 2 bases at J, leaving 14 bases unmatched. CDR3 loop: CASRSTSDRDSQETQYF. The DNA of the CDR3 is TGTGCCAGTAGGAGCACCTCGGACAGGGACTCGCAAGAGACCCAGTACTTC. Using reference TRBV19 and TRBJ2-5 for the parts outside the CDR3, the full variable domain is DGGITQSPKYLFRKEGQNVTLSCEQNLNHDAMYWYRQDPGQGLRLIYYSQIVNDFQKGDIAEGYSVSREKKESFPLTVTSAQKNPTAFYLCASRSTSDRDSQETQYFGPGTRLLVL.

J is TRBJ1-1 and V is TRBV3-1 (or the pseudogene TRBV3-2); TRBD1 is a possible D gene (6 bases). The CDR3 extends over 14 amino acids. V lost 5 bases, J lost 3 bases, and 13 bases lay in between. CDR1 is LGHDT, CDR2 YNNKEL, per germline (reference sequence). The CDR3 sequence: CASSRIQGHTEAFF. The CDR3, as DNA: TGTGCCAGCAGCAGAATTCAGGGGCACACTGAAGCTTTCTTT.